These 25 T cell receptor beta chains share one sample of origin, sequenced in a study of vaccination effects on CD4 cells after COVID-19. Antigen-specific CD4+ T cell clonotypes were called by their expansion after viral peptide-pool culture in ViraFEST. Cells that had been cultured for approximately eleven days were the source of isolated CD4+ T cells. Of the BNT162b2 and mRNA-1273 vaccines, participants received two doses of one or the other. Measured with immunoSEQ multiplex PCR; TCRdb has only the in-frame clones, and not every one. The data contain 25,000 to 35,000 clones, roughly four fifths of them seen just once; the ten biggest clones take up roughly 1.4%. The antigens for these receptors are not known. Sequencing was performed on CD4+ T cells from PBMCs cultured with HCoV-NL63 spike peptides, taken after COVID-19 vaccination. These receptor sequences come from a human donor who received a COVID-19 vaccine. Some clones in this sample may be carry-over from other donors' samples.

The gene calls are TRBV3-1 (or the pseudogene TRBV3-2) and TRBJ2-2; D ambiguous. The ends were cut back, 4 bases at V and 2 bases at J, with 5 bases in the middle. The germline gives CDR1 LGHDT, CDR2 YNNKEL (reference sequence). This CDR3 spans 13 amino acids. CDR3 coding DNA: TGTGCCAGCAGCCGGTCAAACACCGGGGAGCTGTTTTTT. Amino acids: CASSRSNTGELFF.

This clone turned up a few times. The chain joins TRBV5-6 to TRBJ2-5; D is uncertain. Germline V gene data show CDR1 as SGHDT and CDR2 as YYEEEE. The CDR3 runs 12 residues. Trimming shortened V by 0 bases and J by 5 bases, and 5 bases separated the two germline ends. CDR3 nucleotide sequence: TGTGCCAGCAGCTTGGTGGGTGAGACCCAGTACTTC. Translating gives CASSLVGETQYF.

This clone came up a few times. The V gene is TRBV6-4, the J gene TRBJ1-6; D gene unclear. The germline V and J ends were trimmed by 6 bases and 0 bases, with 6 bases remaining between them. Germline V gene sequence: CDR1 MRHNA, CDR2 SNTAGT. The CDR3 contains 14 residues. Here the CDR3 DNA reads TGTGCCAGCAGGAAGAGCTCCTATAATTCACCCCTCCACTTT. Protein product: CASRKSSYNSPLHF.

This chain joins TRBV3-1 (or the pseudogene TRBV3-2) and TRBJ2-7; D is possibly TRBD2 (5 bases). Trimming left V 4 bases short and J 3 bases short, with 7 bases between. The CDR3 is 12 residues long. Per germline, CDR1 LGHDT and CDR2 YNNKEL (reference sequence). The CDR3 reads CASSLRGYEQYV. CDR3 coding DNA: TGTGCCAGCAGCCTCCGGGGCTACGAGCAGTACGTC.

The CDR3 nucleotides are TGTGCCAGCAGGGGGAGACAGGGGAGGGAAAAACTGTTTTTT. It translates to CASRGRQGREKLFF. The chain carries TRBV27 and TRBJ1-4, with 8 bases identical to TRBD1. The CDR3 runs to 14 residues. CDR1 MNHEY and CDR2 SMNVEV come from the germline V gene (reference sequence). With V trimmed by 6 bases and J by 8 bases, 8 bases remained unmatched.

This clone has more than one count but fewer than ten. V is TRBV24-1 and J is TRBJ2-2; D is possibly TRBD1 (5 bases). The V end was cut by 10 bases, the J end by 4 bases, with 15 bases between. The CDR3 covers 14 residues. CDR1 and CDR2 (germline): KGHDR, SFDVKD. Here the CDR3 reads CATPRRQSTGELFF. The DNA of the CDR3 is TGTGCCACGCCACGGAGACAGAGCACCGGGGAGCTGTTTTTT.

The chain uses TRBV5-4 and TRBJ2-2, with 8 bases identical to TRBD2. The CDR3 extends over 15 amino acids. The trim removed 0 bases at V and 4 bases at J, leaving 2 bases unmatched. Germline V gives CDR1 SGHNT, CDR2 YYREEE (reference sequence). CDR3 nucleotides: TGTGCCAGCAGCTTGGCGGGGGGGCGCACCGGGGAGCTGTTTTTT. It specifies CASSLAGGRTGELFF.

The rearrangement joins TRBV6-2 or TRBV6-3 to TRBJ2-1, with 7 bases fitting TRBD2. This CDR3 is built from 15 residues. V lost 2 bases to trimming and J lost 7 bases; unmatched junction nucleotides: 8. CDR1 and CDR2 from the germline V gene are MNHEY and SVGEGT. Here the CDR3 DNA reads TGTGCCAGCAGTTACCACATGACTAGCCCAAATGAGCAGTTCTTC. Its translation is CASSYHMTSPNEQFF.

V and J are TRBV19 and TRBJ1-4; D unresolved. V lost 2 bases and J lost 5, with 9 bases in between. This CDR3 contains 14 residues. Germline assignment: CDR1 LNHDA and CDR2 SQIVND (reference sequence). The CDR3 is CASSIYTENEKLFF. The CDR3 nucleotides are TGTGCCAGTAGTATATACACGGAAAATGAAAAACTGTTTTTT.

In DNA form, the CDR3 reads TGTGCCAGCAGTGAGCGTCGAAATCCCCCCAAGTTCTTC. Residues: CASSERRNPPKFF. The chain couples TRBV2 to TRBJ2-1; D is unresolved. V dropped 3 bases and J dropped 14 bases, with 17 bases sitting between them. CDR3 length equals 13 residues. Per the germline V gene, CDR1 is SNHLY and CDR2 is FYNNEI.

This clone was picked up a small number of times. The genes are TRBV19 and TRBJ2-3, with 7 bases fitting TRBD1. The CDR3 has 17 amino acids. The germline V gene encodes CDR1 LNHDA and CDR2 SQIVND (reference sequence). The trim removed 6 bases at V and 4 bases at J, leaving 16 bases unmatched. CDR3 coding DNA: TGTGCCAGTAGAAGGGTCCGTTCAGGGGGTATCGCAGATACGCAGTATTTT. Translated, it gives CASRRVRSGGIADTQYF.

J is TRBJ1-1 and V is TRBV4-3; no clear D. Looked up from germline, CDR1 is LGHNA and CDR2 is YSLEER. The CDR3 is 20 amino acids. The ends were cut back, 2 bases at V and 1 base at J, with 26 bases in the middle. This CDR3 is CASSQRIVSPGLTSNTEAFF. CDR3 DNA: TGCGCCAGCAGCCAACGGATAGTGAGTCCAGGCTTAACTTCGAACACTGAAGCTTTCTTT.

This clone occurred a few times. The chain employs TRBV2 and TRBJ1-5; a possible D gene is TRBD1 (5 bases). Per the germline V gene, CDR1 is SNHLY and CDR2 is FYNNEI. Trimming removed 8 bases from V and 3 bases from J, with 14 bases in between. This CDR3 region has 14 residues. The CDR3 region has the DNA TGTGCCAGCGGGGCGTCTATCCCCAATCAGCCCCAGCATTTT. Protein product: CASGASIPNQPQHF. The full variable domain, with the rest looked up from reference TRBV2 and TRBJ1-5, is EPEVTQTPSHQVTQMGQEVILRCVPISNHLYFYWYRQILGQKVEFLVSFYNNEISEKSEIFDDQFSVERPDGSNFTLKIRSTKLEDSAMYFCASGASIPNQPQHFGDGTRLSIL.

The V and J genes are TRBV18 and TRBJ1-5; 9 positions match TRBD1. Germline V lookup: CDR1 KGHSH, CDR2 LQKENI. The CDR3 is made up of 15 amino acids. V gave up 5 bases and J gave up 4 bases; unmatched junction bases: 6. The DNA of the CDR3 is TGTGCCAGCTCATCCGGGACAGGGCGTAATCAGCCCCAGCATTTT. It codes for CASSSGTGRNQPQHF.

The chain employs TRBV4-2 and TRBJ2-3, with D uncertain. Germline-derived CDR1 and CDR2 are LGHNA and YNFKEQ. V was trimmed by 3 bases and J by 6 bases, leaving 4 bases between them. CDR3 length equals 11 residues. CDR3 sequence (DNA): TGTGCCAGCAGCCACTCTGATACGCAGTATTTT. Translation gives CASSHSDTQYF.

The chain carries TRBV4-3 and TRBJ2-5, with 7 nucleotides matching TRBD2. V dropped 4 bases and J dropped 6; count of bases not matched to a gene: 8. Per germline, CDR1 LGHNA and CDR2 YSLEER. CDR3 size: 14 residues. This CDR3 reads CASSPPGGGKTQYF. CDR3 DNA: TGCGCCAGCAGCCCCCCCGGCGGGGGAAAGACCCAGTACTTC.

V gene TRBV28 combines with J gene TRBJ2-3; 8 bases are shared with TRBD2. The V and J ends lost 10 bases and 6 bases, in that order; junction bases with no gene match: 18. CDR3 length: 16 amino acids. CDR1 and CDR2 from the germline V gene are MDHEN and SYDVKM. For the CDR3, the DNA is TGTGCCACCAGACGATATCTAGCGGGCGGGGAGGATACGCAGTATTTT. Translation gives CATRRYLAGGEDTQYF.

This clone has just one count. The rearrangement joins TRBV7-3 to TRBJ2-2; D gene ambiguous. The CDR3 extends over 14 amino acids. CDR1 is SGHTA and CDR2 is FQGTGA in the germline V gene. V was clipped by 3 bases and J by 4 bases, with 9 bases between them. The CDR3 nucleotides are TGTGCCAGCAGCTTTAACGGAATCACCGGGGAGCTGTTTTTT. It is translated as CASSFNGITGELFF.

This chain connects TRBV13 to TRBJ1-2; 7 bases line up with TRBD1. With V trimmed by 10 bases and J by 3 bases, 11 bases remained unmatched. This CDR3 is 14 amino acids long. CDR1 is PRHDT and CDR2 is FYEKMQ in the germline V gene (reference sequence). Here the CDR3 DNA reads TGTGCCACTCGCACGGGAGGGGGCGACTATGGCTACACCTTC. Translating it yields CATRTGGGDYGYTF.

This clone was detected only once. V and J are TRBV5-1 and TRBJ1-2, with TRBD1 matching over 12 bases. The trim removed 4 bases at V and 7 bases at J, leaving 11 bases unmatched. Germline CDR1 and CDR2: SGHRS and YFSETQ. This CDR3 is 16 amino acids long. The CDR3 is CASSLGVGQGASGYTF. In DNA form, the CDR3 reads TGCGCCAGCAGCCTCGGAGTGGGACAGGGGGCGAGTGGCTACACCTTC.

The chain employs TRBV5-1 and TRBJ1-5; no reliable D call. The CDR3 is 14 amino acids. V was shortened by 2 bases and J by 2 bases, with 8 bases between the two germline ends. The germline gives CDR1 SGHRS, CDR2 YFSETQ. The CDR3 is CASSLGPGNQPQHF. CDR3 nucleotides: TGCGCCAGCAGCTTAGGGCCCGGCAATCAGCCCCAGCATTTT.

The chain carries TRBV4-1 and TRBJ2-1; 7 nucleotides line up with TRBD2. This CDR3 has 16 residues. The V gene end was trimmed by 1 base and the J gene end by 7 bases; junction bases not matched to a gene: 10. The germline V gene has CDR1 MGHRA and CDR2 YSYEKL. CDR3 in DNA: TGCGCCAGCAGCCAAGGGACGGGCGGGAGAGTAAATGAGCAGTTCTTC. This encodes CASSQGTGGRVNEQFF.

This chain connects TRBV7-9 to TRBJ2-1, with TRBD2 matching over 8 bases. The germline gives CDR1 SEHNR, CDR2 FQNEAQ (reference sequence). The junction had 5 bases not matched to a gene; V was cut back by 1 base and J by 3 bases. The CDR3 is 16 amino acids. The CDR3 loop is CASSLEVLAGYNEQFF. DNA of the CDR3: TGTGCCAGCAGCTTAGAGGTGCTAGCGGGCTACAATGAGCAGTTCTTC. The entire variable domain, with the rest obtained from reference TRBV7-9 and TRBJ2-1, is as follows: DTGVSQNPRHKITKRGQNVTFRCDPISEHNRLYWYRQTLGQGPEFLTYFQNEAQLEKSRLLSDRFSAERPKGSFSTLEIQRTEQGDSAMYLCASSLEVLAGYNEQFFGPGTRLTVL.

The rearrangement links TRBV4-2 to TRBJ2-1; TRBD2 agrees at 7 bases. The CDR3 has 16 amino acids. V trimming: 1 base; J trimming: 3 bases; junction bases outside the gene matches: 6. CDR1 and CDR2 from the germline V gene are LGHNA and YNFKEQ. The CDR3, as DNA: TGTGCCAGCAGCCAAGGGACGGGGGGAAACTACAATGAGCAGTTCTTC. Translation: CASSQGTGGNYNEQFF.

This clone was counted only a few times. The J gene is TRBJ1-5, the V gene TRBV2; tentative D call: TRBD1 (5 bases). The CDR3 totals 18 residues. V dropped 1 base and J dropped 5 bases, with 21 bases sitting between them. Germline V gives CDR1 SNHLY, CDR2 FYNNEI. The CDR3 loop is CASSEGDSLALGHQPQHF. The CDR3 DNA is TGTGCCAGCAGTGAAGGGGACTCTTTAGCTTTAGGTCATCAGCCCCAGCATTTT.